The clone carrying this T cell receptor (beta chain) has ten or more counts. Its antigen is undetermined. The length of the CDR3 is 12 residues. Trimming left V 8 bases short and J 5 bases short, with 13 bases between. Germline CDR1 reads MDHEN; CDR2 reads SYDVKM. The sample originates from a study of T cells after yellow fever vaccination. A single record per CDR3 protein comes from TCRdb applying MiXCR to the 5' RACE reads. Found here are 230,000 or so distinct CDR3 sequences, 3.6% of them singletons; the top ten hold about 20%. Notes on the study in general: Weaker, the secondary response had a peak occurring faster, on day 5 versus 15. Contamination of FACS-sorted repertoires by abundant clonotypes from the bulk population could occur. Post-booster reappearance was seen for most primary-vaccination clones (just over 95% CD4, 80% to 90% CD8).

The sequence was collected from a man aged 18 to 29 who received the YFV17D yellow fever vaccine. The rearrangement joins TRBV28 to TRBJ2-7; D is unresolved. The sample consisted of PBMCs, taken 15 days after the yellow fever booster vaccination. This CDR3 reads CASSWQSDEQYV. The CDR3 coding sequence is TGTGCCAGCTCGTGGCAGTCCGACGAGCAGTACGTC.